This T cell receptor beta chain was documented in a study of T cells in Graves' hyperthyroidism and ophthalmopathy. Study-wide findings and caveats: In blood, most of the thyroid clonotypes expanded above 0.001 were also present.

This CDR3 is built from 14 residues. V was clipped by 6 bases and J by 4 bases, with 14 bases between them. Germline V gene sequence: CDR1 SGHTA, CDR2 FQGNSA. Those with hyperthyroidism were 18 to 65 years old, newly diagnosed, and ill for under 2 months. Amplified TCR beta CDR3 regions came from RNA transcripts. First-round RT-PCR of the TCR CDR3 relied on the HTBI primer set. Each CDR3 protein is one row after TCRdb ran MiXCR on the multiplex PCR reads. The sample shows some 180,000 distinct CDR3 sequences, about 15% of them seen only once. This clonotype was recorded many times. Its matching antigen is unknown.

This clonotype was obtained from a woman between 45 and 65 years old with Graves' hyperthyroidism. This chain connects TRBV7-2 to TRBJ2-3; TRBD1 might be the D (6 bases). Material for sequencing was blood. CDR3 DNA sequence: TGTGCCAGCAGGGGGGCAGGGGCCCCAGATACGCAGTATTTT. It is translated as CASRGAGAPDTQYF.